The clone carrying this T cell receptor beta chain was observed a few times. Germline V gene data show CDR1 as SNHLY and CDR2 as FYNNEI. The CDR3 consists of 12 residues. V lost 6 bases and J lost 7, with 12 bases in between. Assay: immunoSEQ multiplex PCR; the TCRdb copy retains only in-frame clones and omits some. The sample carries some 3,200 clones, around 81% recorded once. The sample is drawn from a study of brain metastases from non-small cell lung cancer. The clonotype comes from a donor at least 40 years old with non-small cell lung cancer. This rearrangement joins TRBV2 to TRBJ2-5, with D possibly being TRBD2 (5 bases). The specimen sequenced was tissue from a brain metastasis. CDR3 in amino acids: CASRPEEWTQYF. DNA of the CDR3: TGTGCCAGCAGGCCGGAGGAATGGACCCAGTACTTC.